This T cell receptor (beta chain) is from a study of T cell responses to AZD1222 COVID-19 vaccine. Overall study results and limits: Only after the peak T cell response were repertoires sampled.

A remark on this clone: Antigen specificity is unknown.

The CDR3 runs to 16 residues. Trimming cost V 6 bases and J 7 bases, with 21 bases left between them. CDR1 and CDR2 (germline): MDHEN, SYDVKM. Measured with immunoSEQ multiplex PCR; TCRdb has only the in-frame clones, and not every one. Of over 45,000 clones in the sample, roughly 85% are singletons; the top ten hold more than 12%. The rearrangement uses TRBV28 and TRBJ2-2, with D possibly matching TRBD1 (6 bases). The source is an adult in good health. The specimen was peripheral blood, collected on day 0 of AZD1222 vaccination. CDR3 coding DNA: TGTGCCAGCAGAGTAAGACGGGACACAAAGAACGGGGAGCTGTTTTTT. It translates to CASRVRRDTKNGELFF.